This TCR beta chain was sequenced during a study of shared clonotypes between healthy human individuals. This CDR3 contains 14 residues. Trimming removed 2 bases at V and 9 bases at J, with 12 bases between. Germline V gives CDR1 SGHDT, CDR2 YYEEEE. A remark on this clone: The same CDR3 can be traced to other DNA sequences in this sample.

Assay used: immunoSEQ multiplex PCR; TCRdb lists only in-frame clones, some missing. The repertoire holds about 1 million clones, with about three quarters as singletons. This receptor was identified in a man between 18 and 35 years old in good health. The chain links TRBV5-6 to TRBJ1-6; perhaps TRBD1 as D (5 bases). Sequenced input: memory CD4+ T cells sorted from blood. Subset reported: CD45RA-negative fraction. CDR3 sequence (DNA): TGTGCCAGCAGCTTAGGGAGGGGAGGTTCACCCCTCCACTTT. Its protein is CASSLGRGGSPLHF.